One sample yielded the 13 T cell receptor beta chains listed below, sequenced in a study of T cells in Graves' hyperthyroidism and ophthalmopathy. RNA transcripts served as the template for amplifying TCR beta CDR3 regions. HTBI primers drove first-round RT-PCR of the TCR CDR3. One entry per CDR3 protein results from TCRdb running MiXCR on the multiplex PCR reads. This table has 700,000 to 950,000 distinct CDR3 sequences, under 45% appearing once. The sequenced sample was blood. Source of these receptors: a woman aged 40 to 49 with Graves' hyperthyroidism.

This clonotype appeared many times. V usage is TRBV10-1 and J usage is TRBJ1-4; no clear D gene. V lost 6 bases and J lost 2, with 13 bases in between. Germline values: CDR1 WNHNN, CDR2 SYGVQD (reference sequence). This CDR3 has 15 residues. The CDR3 loop reads CASSPGVTTNEKLFF. CDR3 nucleotides: TGCGCCAGCAGCCCCGGTGTTACGACTAATGAAAAACTGTTTTTT.

This sequence joins TRBV7-4 and TRBJ2-7; possibly TRBD2 for D (5 bases). Germline-derived CDR1 and CDR2 are SGHVT and SQSDAQ. Trimming pared 0 bases from V and 7 bases from J, leaving 19 bases between. This CDR3 has 16 amino acids. In nucleotides, the CDR3 is TGTGCCAGCAGCTTAGCGGGAGCGTTCTTCGTAGGTGAGCAGTACTTC. Translating it yields CASSLAGAFFVGEQYF.

As DNA, the CDR3 is TGTGCCAGCAGTGGGACAGGAGCTACGAGCGAGCAGTACTTC. It translates to CASSGTGATSEQYF. This sequence joins TRBV7-9 and TRBJ2-7; 8 bases fit TRBD1. V lost 6 bases to trimming and J lost 6 bases; unmatched junction nucleotides: 10. The CDR3 length is 14 residues. Per germline, CDR1 SEHNR and CDR2 FQNEAQ (reference sequence).

CDR3 DNA: TGTGCCAGTAGTCTCTCCCCGGTCGGGGCCTACGAGCAGTACTTC. Translated, it gives CASSLSPVGAYEQYF. V is TRBV5-4 and J is TRBJ2-7; D is possibly TRBD2 (5 bases). V was trimmed by 8 bases and J by 2 bases, leaving 20 bases between them. This CDR3 comprises 15 residues. Germline V gene lookup returns CDR1 SGHNT and CDR2 YYREEE (reference sequence). The whole variable domain, remainder taken from reference TRBV5-4 and TRBJ2-7, is ETGVTQSPTHLIKTRGQQVTLRCSSQSGHNTVSWYQQALGQGPQFIFQYYREEENGRGNFPPRFSGLQFPNYSSELNVNALELDDSALYLCASSLSPVGAYEQYFGPGTRLTVT.

In this sample, this clonotype turned up a few times. V usage is TRBV12-3 or TRBV12-4 and J usage is TRBJ2-2; 13 bases agree with TRBD2. This CDR3 has 15 amino acids. J gave up 7 bases and V 6 bases, and 5 bases lay outside the gene matches. DNA of the CDR3: TGTGCCAGCAGCCCCGGACTAGCGGGAGTCGGGGAGCTGTTTTTT. This sequence encodes CASSPGLAGVGELFF.

The chain combines TRBV2 with TRBJ2-5; maybe TRBD1 (6 bases). Trimming shortened V by 3 bases and J by 4 bases, and 18 bases separated the two germline ends. Per germline, CDR1 SNHLY and CDR2 FYNNEI. The CDR3 is 16 residues long. CDR3 sequence reads: CASSDTSNRARETQYF. CDR3 DNA sequence: TGTGCCAGCAGTGATACGTCGAACAGGGCGAGAGAGACCCAGTACTTC.

This clonotype was counted many times. The chain employs TRBV7-3 and TRBJ1-2; no clear D. The V gene lost 7 bases and the J gene lost 2 bases, with 11 bases spanning the gap. This CDR3 region has 13 residues. Germline V gene data show CDR1 as SGHTA and CDR2 as FQGTGA. The CDR3 sequence is CASIIGQNYGYTF. The DNA for the CDR3 is TGTGCCAGCATTATTGGTCAGAACTATGGCTACACCTTC.

The sample holds many counts of this clonotype. V usage is TRBV7-9 and J usage is TRBJ1-4; 9 bases map to TRBD1. The CDR3 is 15 residues long. CDR1 is SEHNR, CDR2 FQNEAQ, per germline (reference sequence). With 5 bases clipped from V and 6 bases from J, the junction kept 7 bases outside the gene matches. The CDR3 coding sequence is TGTGCCAGCAGCGGGGTACAGGGGGCGTATGAAAAACTGTTTTTT. This sequence encodes CASSGVQGAYEKLFF.

In its sample, this clonotype was seen many times. V and J are TRBV7-2 and TRBJ2-7, with D maybe TRBD2 (5 bases). CDR1 and CDR2 (germline): SGHTA, FQGNSA. The CDR3 has 14 amino acids. V lost 1 base and J lost 1, with 8 bases in between. CDR3 amino acids: CASSLVPGSYEQYF. In nucleotides, the CDR3 is TGTGCCAGCAGCTTAGTTCCGGGATCCTACGAGCAGTACTTC. The complete variable domain, with remaining parts taken from reference TRBV7-2 and TRBJ2-7, reads GAGVSQSPSNKVTEKGKDVELRCDPISGHTALYWYRQSLGQGLEFLIYFQGNSAPDKSGLPSDRFSAERTGGSVSTLTIQRTQQEDSAVYLCASSLVPGSYEQYFGPGTRLTVT.

This clonotype was observed many times. This chain uses TRBV2 with TRBJ2-5; D not resolved. V lost 10 bases to trimming and J lost 2 bases, with 8 bases between them. The V gene's germline CDR1 is SNHLY and CDR2 FYNNEI. This CDR3 contains 11 residues. CDR3 DNA: TGTGCCACCCTTTCACAAGAGACCCAGTACTTC. Its translation: CATLSQETQYF.

This clonotype has more than one count but fewer than ten. The CDR3 sequence is CASSLQEVVYGYTF. The CDR3, as DNA: TGTGCCAGCAGTTTACAGGAGGTGGTCTATGGCTACACCTTC. The rearrangement links TRBV28 to TRBJ1-2; the D is unclear. CDR1 and CDR2 from the germline V gene are MDHEN and SYDVKM. Trimming removed 2 bases from V and 4 bases from J, with 11 bases in between. CDR3 length: 14 residues.

The CDR3 reads CSARVSEIPMNTEAFF. CDR3 bases: TGCAGTGCTAGAGTCTCAGAGATCCCAATGAACACTGAAGCTTTCTTT. The chain uses TRBV20-1 and TRBJ1-1; no firm D call. CDR3 length equals 16 residues. CDR1 DFQATT and CDR2 SNEGSKA come from the germline V gene (reference sequence). V was pared by 1 base and J by 0 bases, with 15 bases between.

The CDR3 here is CSAGFTGYRGNTIYF. The CDR3 DNA follows: TGCAGTGCTGGGTTTACAGGGTATCGTGGAAACACCATATATTTT. The V gene is TRBV20-1, the J gene TRBJ1-3, with D possibly matching TRBD1 (6 bases). The CDR3 has 15 amino acids. CDR1 is DFQATT and CDR2 is SNEGSKA in the germline V gene (reference sequence). Trimming took off 5 bases at V and 3 bases at J, with 17 bases between the two ends.